The clone carrying this T cell receptor beta chain was counted only a few times. Its specificity is not known. The record originates from a study of naive and memory T cell subsets. Whole-study results and caveats: Expression changes during T cell differentiation may affect RNA-based TCR counts.

CMV status came from CD4+ IFNgamma after overnight CMV lysate stimulation. This CDR3 contains 15 residues. Trimming removed 1 base from V and 1 base from J, with 13 bases in between. CDR1 is GTSNPN, CDR2 SVGIG, per germline (reference sequence). Both TRBC1 and TRBC2 were covered by a beta constant-region primer of two equimolar oligonucleotides. TCRdb analysed the UMI-ligation and nested PCR reads with MiXCR anew, one entry per CDR3 protein. The table records more than 25,000 distinct CDR3 sequences, about 10% of them present only once. The genes are TRBV30 and TRBJ2-5; D gene unclear. The TCR sequence derives from a human donor in good health. The sample was effector memory CD4+ T cells from blood. Subset defined: effector memory, CD45RA- CD27-. CDR3 amino acids: CAWSEFGRLQETQYF. The CDR3 DNA follows: TGTGCCTGGAGTGAGTTTGGCAGACTCCAAGAGACCCAGTACTTC.